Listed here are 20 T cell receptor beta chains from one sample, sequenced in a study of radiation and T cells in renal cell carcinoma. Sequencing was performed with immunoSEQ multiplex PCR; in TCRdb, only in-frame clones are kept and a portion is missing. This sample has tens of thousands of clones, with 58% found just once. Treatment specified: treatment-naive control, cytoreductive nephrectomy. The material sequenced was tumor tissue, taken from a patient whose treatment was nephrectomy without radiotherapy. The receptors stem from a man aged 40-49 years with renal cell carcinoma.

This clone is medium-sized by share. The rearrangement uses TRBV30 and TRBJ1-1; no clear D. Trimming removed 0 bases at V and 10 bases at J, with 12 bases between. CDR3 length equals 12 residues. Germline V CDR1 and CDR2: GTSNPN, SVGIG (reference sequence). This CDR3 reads CAWSVQSEGAFF. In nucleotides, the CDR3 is TGTGCCTGGAGTGTACAGTCAGAGGGAGCTTTCTTT.

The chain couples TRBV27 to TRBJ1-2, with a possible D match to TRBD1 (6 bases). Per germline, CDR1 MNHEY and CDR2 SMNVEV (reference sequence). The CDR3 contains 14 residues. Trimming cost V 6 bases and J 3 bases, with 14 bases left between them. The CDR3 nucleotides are TGTGCCAGCAGGCTGACAGGAGGGGACTATGGCTACACCTTC. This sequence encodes CASRLTGGDYGYTF.

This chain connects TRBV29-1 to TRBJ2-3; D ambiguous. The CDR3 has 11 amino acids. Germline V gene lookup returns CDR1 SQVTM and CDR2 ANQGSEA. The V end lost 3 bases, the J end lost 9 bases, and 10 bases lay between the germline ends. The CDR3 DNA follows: TGCAGCGTTGACTCCAAGAACACGCAGTATTTT. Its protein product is CSVDSKNTQYF.

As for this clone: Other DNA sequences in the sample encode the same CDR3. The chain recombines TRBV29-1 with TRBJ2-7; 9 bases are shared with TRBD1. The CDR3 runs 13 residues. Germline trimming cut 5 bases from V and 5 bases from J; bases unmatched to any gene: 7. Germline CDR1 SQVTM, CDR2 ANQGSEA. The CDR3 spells CSVSGTGFNEQYF. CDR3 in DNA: TGCAGCGTTTCTGGGACAGGGTTCAACGAGCAGTACTTC.

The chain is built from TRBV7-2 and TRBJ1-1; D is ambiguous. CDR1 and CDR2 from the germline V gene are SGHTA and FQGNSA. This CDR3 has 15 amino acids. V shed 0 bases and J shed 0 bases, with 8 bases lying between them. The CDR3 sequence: CASSLASTLNTEAFF. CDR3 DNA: TGTGCCAGCAGCTTAGCAAGCACCCTGAACACTGAAGCTTTCTTT.

DNA for the CDR3: TGTGCCAGCAGCTTAACAGGGGCGGCTAACTATGGCTACACCTTC. Translating it yields CASSLTGAANYGYTF. The J gene is TRBJ1-2, the V gene TRBV7-2; TRBD1 aligns across 7 bases. The CDR3 sequence is 15 residues long. After removal of 2 bases from V and 0 bases from J, the junction contained 3 bases not matched to a gene. Per the germline V gene, CDR1 is SGHTA and CDR2 is FQGNSA. Together with reference TRBV7-2 and TRBJ1-2, the CDR3 gives the full variable domain: GAGVSQSPSNKVTEKGKDVELRCDPISGHTALYWYRQSLGQGLEFLIYFQGNSAPDKSGLPSDRFSAERTGGSVSTLTIQRTQQEDSAVYLCASSLTGAANYGYTFGSGTRLTVV.

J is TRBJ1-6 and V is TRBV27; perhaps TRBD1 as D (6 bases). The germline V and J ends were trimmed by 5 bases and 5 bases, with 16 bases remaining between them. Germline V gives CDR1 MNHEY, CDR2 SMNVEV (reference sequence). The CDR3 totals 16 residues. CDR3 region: CASSPNRVSNNSPLHF. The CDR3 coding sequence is TGTGCCAGCAGTCCCAACAGGGTTTCGAATAATTCACCCCTCCACTTT.

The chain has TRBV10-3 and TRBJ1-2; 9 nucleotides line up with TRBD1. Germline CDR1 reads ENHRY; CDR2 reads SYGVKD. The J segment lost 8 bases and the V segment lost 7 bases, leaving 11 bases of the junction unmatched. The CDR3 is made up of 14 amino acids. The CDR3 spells CAIKGTGLHWGYTF. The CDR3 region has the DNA TGTGCCATCAAGGGGACAGGGCTCCATTGGGGCTACACCTTC.

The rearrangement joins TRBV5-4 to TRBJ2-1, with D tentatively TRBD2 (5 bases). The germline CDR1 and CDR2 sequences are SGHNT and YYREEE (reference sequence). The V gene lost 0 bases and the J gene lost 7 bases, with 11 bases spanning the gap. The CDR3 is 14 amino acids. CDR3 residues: CASSLAGLLNEQFF. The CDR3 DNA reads TGTGCCAGCAGCTTGGCAGGACTTTTAAATGAGCAGTTCTTC.

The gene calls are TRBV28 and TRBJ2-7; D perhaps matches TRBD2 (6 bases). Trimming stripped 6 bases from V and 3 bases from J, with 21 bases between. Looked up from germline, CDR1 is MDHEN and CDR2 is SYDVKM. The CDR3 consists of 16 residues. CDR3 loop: CASRDGGVTSNYEQYV. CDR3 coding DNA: TGTGCCAGCAGGGACGGAGGGGTCACATCTAACTACGAGCAGTACGTC.

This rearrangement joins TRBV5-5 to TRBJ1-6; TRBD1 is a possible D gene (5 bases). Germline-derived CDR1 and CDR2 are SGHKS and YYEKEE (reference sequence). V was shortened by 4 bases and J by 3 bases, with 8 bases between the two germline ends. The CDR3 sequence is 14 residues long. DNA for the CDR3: TGTGCCAGCAGCCTGGGACTCTATAATTCACCCCTCCACTTT. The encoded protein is CASSLGLYNSPLHF.

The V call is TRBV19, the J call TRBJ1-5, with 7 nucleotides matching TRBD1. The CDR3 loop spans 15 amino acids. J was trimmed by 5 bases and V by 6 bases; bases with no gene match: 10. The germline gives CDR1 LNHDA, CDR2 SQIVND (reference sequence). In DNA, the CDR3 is TGTGCCAGTAGCGGTTCCGGGACAGCTTATCAGCCCCAGCATTTT. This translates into CASSGSGTAYQPQHF.

Written as DNA, the CDR3 is TGTGCCAGCAGCTTTCAGGGGGGAAGCAATCAGCCCCAGCATTTT. Translating gives CASSFQGGSNQPQHF. This chain connects TRBV2 to TRBJ1-5, with 7 bases that match TRBD1. Germline-derived CDR1 and CDR2 are SNHLY and FYNNEI. The CDR3 extends over 15 amino acids. Germline trimming cut 6 bases from V and 1 base from J; bases unmatched to any gene: 6.

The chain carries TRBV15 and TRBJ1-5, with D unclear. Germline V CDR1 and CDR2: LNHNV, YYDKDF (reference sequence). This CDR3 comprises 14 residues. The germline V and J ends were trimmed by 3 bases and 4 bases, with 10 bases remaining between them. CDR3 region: CATSSPLPNQPQHF. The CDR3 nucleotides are TGTGCCACCAGCAGCCCCCTTCCTAATCAGCCCCAGCATTTT.

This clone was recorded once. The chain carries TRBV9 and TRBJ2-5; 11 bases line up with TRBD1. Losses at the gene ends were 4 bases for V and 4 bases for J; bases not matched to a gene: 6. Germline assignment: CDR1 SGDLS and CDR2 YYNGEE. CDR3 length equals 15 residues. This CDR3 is CASSNGQGAVETQYF. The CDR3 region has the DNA TGTGCCAGCAGCAATGGACAGGGGGCCGTAGAGACCCAGTACTTC.

This CDR3 reads CASIADRPSNTEAFF. DNA of the CDR3: TGTGCCAGCATCGCCGACAGGCCAAGTAACACTGAAGCTTTCTTT. The chain is built from TRBV6-5 and TRBJ1-1; a possible D gene is TRBD1 (6 bases). The CDR3 spans 15 residues. The V and J ends lost 7 bases and 2 bases respectively, with 17 bases between them. Germline assignment: CDR1 MNHEY and CDR2 SVGAGI.

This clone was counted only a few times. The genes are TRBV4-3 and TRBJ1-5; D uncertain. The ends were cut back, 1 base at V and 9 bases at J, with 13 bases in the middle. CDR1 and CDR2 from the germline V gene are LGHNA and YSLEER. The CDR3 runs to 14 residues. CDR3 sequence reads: CASSQGRIVTPQHF. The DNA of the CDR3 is TGCGCCAGCAGCCAAGGACGCATTGTAACGCCCCAGCATTTT.

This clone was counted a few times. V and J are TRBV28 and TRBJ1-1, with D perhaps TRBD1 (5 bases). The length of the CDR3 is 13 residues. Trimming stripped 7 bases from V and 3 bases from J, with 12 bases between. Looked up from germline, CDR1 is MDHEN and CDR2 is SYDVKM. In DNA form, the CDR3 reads TGTGCCAGCAAAGGGGTCCCCCACACTGAAGCTTTCTTT. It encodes CASKGVPHTEAFF.

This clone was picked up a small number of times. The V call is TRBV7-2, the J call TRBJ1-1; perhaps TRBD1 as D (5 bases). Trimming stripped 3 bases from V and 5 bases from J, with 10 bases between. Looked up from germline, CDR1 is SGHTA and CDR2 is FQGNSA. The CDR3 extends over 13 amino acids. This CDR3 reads CASSLMGGTEAFF. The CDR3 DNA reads TGTGCCAGCAGCTTGATGGGGGGGACTGAAGCTTTCTTT.

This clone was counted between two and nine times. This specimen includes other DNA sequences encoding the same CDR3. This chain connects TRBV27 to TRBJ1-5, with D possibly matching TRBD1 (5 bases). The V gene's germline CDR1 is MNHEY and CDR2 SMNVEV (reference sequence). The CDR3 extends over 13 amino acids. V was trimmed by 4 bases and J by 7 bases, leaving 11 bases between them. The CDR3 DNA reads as TGTGCCAGCAGTTCCCAGGGAAGACAGCCCCAGCATTTT. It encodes CASSSQGRQPQHF.